The rows below give T cell receptor beta chains drawn from one sample of a study of human T cells and chemical hapten exposure. One entry per CDR3 protein results from TCRdb running MiXCR on the RACE reads. The sample contains 360,000 or so distinct CDR3 sequences, around 6% of which appear only once. The sequencing here drew on whole blood, taken in connection with sensitization to the hapten diphenylcyclopropenone (DPC). These receptors all come from a woman younger than 35 with alopecia areata. Some clones in this sample may be carry-over from other donors' samples. Each CDR3 is given with its conserved first and last residue. The D gene is left open where the match is weak. Part of the rows lack a size; the others show once, few, many or a class for expanded clones.

-	TRBV24-1	-	TRBJ2-1	TGTGCCACCAGTGAGGGATTCCTTTACAATGAGCAGTTCTTC	CATSEGFLYNEQFF
-	TRBV5-4	-	TRBJ1-1	TGTGCCAGCAGCCCAGCGAGATTAGGCACTGAAGCTTTCTTT	CASSPARLGTEAFF
-	TRBV13	few	TRBJ2-7	TGTGCCAGCAGCTCTAACCCAGGGACCTACGAGCAGTACTTC	CASSSNPGTYEQYF
-	TRBV12-3/TRBV12-4	few	TRBJ2-7	TGTGCCAGCAGTTTACTCCCGGGGGAGCAGTACTTC	CASSLLPGEQYF
TRBD1	TRBV4-1	few	TRBJ1-4	TGCGCCAGCAGCCAAGCCGCGGACCGGGACAGGGTCTTTTTT	CASSQAADRDRVFF
TRBD1	TRBV5-1	many	TRBJ1-1	TGCGCCAGCAGCCGGGGGACAGGGGGCTTTAGAACTGAAGCTTTCTTT	CASSRGTGGFRTEAFF
TRBD1	TRBV20-1	few	TRBJ2-7	TGCAGTGCTTCGGACAGGGGGCGCGAGCAGTACTTC	CSASDRGREQYF
-	TRBV14	few	TRBJ2-1	TGTGCCAGCAGCCAAGGGTTTAGTCAGTTCTTC	CASSQGFSQFF
-	TRBV10-3	many	TRBJ1-5	TGTGCCATCAGTGCTTTGGCCAATCAGCCCCAGCATTTT	CAISALANQPQHF
-	TRBV20-1	few	TRBJ1-1	TGCAGTGCTAGAGATCCCCAGGCGAACACTGAAGCTTTCTTT	CSARDPQANTEAFF
-	TRBV6-5	many	TRBJ1-2	TGTGCCAGCAGCCCCGTGGTGGGCGGAGATAACTATGGCTACACCTTC	CASSPVVGGDNYGYTF
-	TRBV28	many	TRBJ1-6	TGTGCCAGCACCCCTTTTGAGGGCCTCTCGGGGTGGCCCCTCCACTTT	CASTPFEGLSGWPLHF
-	TRBV24-1	many	TRBJ2-7	TGTGCCACCAGTGATTTTAGCTCCTACGAGCAGTACTTC	CATSDFSSYEQYF
-	TRBV29-1	many	TRBJ2-7	TGCAGCGTTGACGGCGGTATTGCCTACGAGCAGTACTTC	CSVDGGIAYEQYF
TRBD2	TRBV6-1	-	TRBJ2-3	TGTGCCAGCATCTCTACTAGCGGGGGCAGAGATACGCAGTATTTT	CASISTSGGRDTQYF
TRBD2	TRBV4-3	-	TRBJ2-3	TGCGCCAGCAGCCAAGAGGAGGCGGGGGGATGCTGCACAGATACGCAGTATTTT	CASSQEEAGGCCTDTQYF
TRBD2	TRBV4-2	-	TRBJ2-3	TGTGCCAGCAGCCAAGATCTTACTAGCGGGTTAACAGATACGCAGTATTTT	CASSQDLTSGLTDTQYF
-	TRBV29-1	many	TRBJ1-1	TGCAGCGTTGAGGAACCCACGAACCTTGAAGCTTTCTTT	CSVEEPTNLEAFF
-	TRBV27	few	TRBJ1-1	TGTGCCAGCAGTTTAACAGCAGGGACGGACACTGAAGCTTTCTTT	CASSLTAGTDTEAFF
-	TRBV4-2	-	TRBJ2-3	TGTGCCAGCAGCCAAGATGGGGTCAGGGCAGATACGCAGTATTTT	CASSQDGVRADTQYF
-	TRBV11-2	few	TRBJ1-5	TGTGCCAGCAGCTTAGCCAGCGGGCAGCCCCAGCATTTT	CASSLASGQPQHF
-	TRBV3-1	many	TRBJ2-2	TGTGCCAGCTCACCACGGGACACCGGGGAGCTGTTTTTT	CASSPRDTGELFF
-	TRBV18	few	TRBJ1-2	TGTGCCAGCTCACCATCGATATCAAATAATGGCTACACCTTC	CASSPSISNNGYTF
-	TRBV20-1	-	TRBJ2-3	TGCAGTGCTTCGGCCTTTATTCTGCACGTCACAGATACGCAGTATTTT	CSASAFILHVTDTQYF
TRBD1	TRBV29-1	many	TRBJ1-3	TGCAGCGCCCTACCTGGGGACAGGGGAAACACCATATATTTT	CSALPGDRGNTIYF
TRBD1	TRBV6-4	many	TRBJ1-1	TGTGCCAGCAGACCGGACAGGGATGGTACTGAAGCTTTCTTT	CASRPDRDGTEAFF
-	TRBV11-1	many	TRBJ1-5	TGTGCCAGCAGCGTGAATCGCAATCAGCCCCAGCATTTT	CASSVNRNQPQHF
-	TRBV6-1	-	TRBJ2-1	TGTGCCAGCAGTGAAGTCGAGCGTCCATACAATGAGCAGTTCTTC	CASSEVERPYNEQFF
-	TRBV6-2/TRBV6-3	-	TRBJ1-1	TGTGCCAGCAGTTCTTTGACCCCGAACACTGAAGCTTTCTTT	CASSSLTPNTEAFF
-	TRBV7-3	few	TRBJ2-2	TGTGCCAGCAGCCGAGACGGGACACAAAGAACCGGGGAGCTGTTTTTT	CASSRDGTQRTGELFF
-	TRBV15	many	TRBJ2-7	TGTGCCACCAGCAGAGATAAGAACTACTGGCAGGGTGGGGACTACGAGCAGTACTTC	CATSRDKNYWQGGDYEQYF
-	TRBV2	few	TRBJ1-2	TGTGCCAGCAGTGACAGGGGAGAGTATGGCTACACCTTC	CASSDRGEYGYTF
TRBD1	TRBV15	few	TRBJ2-4	TGTGCCACCAGCAGAGATAACAGGGGTCGAAACATTCAGTACTTC	CATSRDNRGRNIQYF
TRBD2	TRBV6-5	few	TRBJ2-3	TGTGCCAGCGCGGGACTAGCGGGGTTGGATACGCAGTATTTT	CASAGLAGLDTQYF
-	TRBV20-1	few	TRBJ2-7	TGCAGTGCTACCGTACGACGCGAGCAGTACTTC	CSATVRREQYF
-	TRBV5-5	many	TRBJ1-5	TGTGCCAGCAGCTTGGGGGTCTATCAGCCCCAGCATTTT	CASSLGVYQPQHF
-	TRBV6-4	many	TRBJ1-5	TGTGCCAGCAGTGACGGACGCATCAATCAGCCCCAGCATTTT	CASSDGRINQPQHF
-	TRBV6-1	-	TRBJ2-1	TGTGCCAGCAGTGTACAGGGTAGAGATGAGCAGTTCTTC	CASSVQGRDEQFF
-	TRBV12-5	-	TRBJ2-7	TGTGCTAGTAACGCCCCTGAGGGCCGAGGGACCTACGAGCAGTACTTC	CASNAPEGRGTYEQYF
TRBD1	TRBV6-2/TRBV6-3	many	TRBJ1-5	TGTGCCAGCAGTTTCCATGGACAGGGGGCGGTCAATCAGCCCCAGCATTTT	CASSFHGQGAVNQPQHF
-	TRBV2	few	TRBJ1-2	TGTGCCAGCAGTGAAAATACAGGGCATTTTAACTATGGCTACACCTTC	CASSENTGHFNYGYTF
-	TRBV2	many	TRBJ2-1	TGTGCCAGCAGTGAAGTGACTCGAGACAATGAGCAGTTCTTC	CASSEVTRDNEQFF
-	TRBV6-5	-	TRBJ2-6	TGTGCCAGCAGATCCGACGGGGTCGGGGCCAACGTCCTGACTTTC	CASRSDGVGANVLTF
TRBD1	TRBV20-1	many	TRBJ2-7	TGCAGTGCTAGAGTACAGGGGCTGTACGAGCAGTACTTC	CSARVQGLYEQYF
-	TRBV6-6	-	TRBJ1-5	TGTGCCAGCAGTCGAGGGATCGATGGCAATCAGCCCCAGCATTTT	CASSRGIDGNQPQHF
-	TRBV20-1	few	TRBJ1-4	TGCAGTGCAGCAGGGATCACTAATGAAAAACTGTTTTTT	CSAAGITNEKLFF